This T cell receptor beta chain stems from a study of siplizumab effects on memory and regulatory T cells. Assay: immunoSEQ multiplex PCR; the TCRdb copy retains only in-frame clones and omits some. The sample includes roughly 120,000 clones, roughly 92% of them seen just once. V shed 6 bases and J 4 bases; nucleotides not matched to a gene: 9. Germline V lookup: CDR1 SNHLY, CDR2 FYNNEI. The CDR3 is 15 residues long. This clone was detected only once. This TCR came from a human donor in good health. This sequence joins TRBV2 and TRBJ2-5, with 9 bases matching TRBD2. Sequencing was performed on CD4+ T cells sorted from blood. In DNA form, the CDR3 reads TGTGCCAGCAGGAAGCTAGCGGGATCGGCAGAGACCCAGTACTTC. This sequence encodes CASRKLAGSAETQYF.